Presented here are 6 T cell receptor beta chains from one specimen sequenced in a study of T cell repertoires in cytomegalovirus infection. TCRdb re-called the reads through MiXCR, storing one row per CDR3 protein. The table lists about 190,000 distinct CDR3 sequences, 8% to 10% of them singletons. The specimen sequenced was PBMCs. These receptors came from a human donor in good health (CMV status not recorded). Some clones in this sample may be carry-over from other donors' samples.

This clonotype was seen at least ten times. This chain connects TRBV7-9 to TRBJ2-1; no clear D gene. The CDR3 loop spans 15 amino acids. Trimming stripped 3 bases from V and 0 bases from J, with 9 bases between. CDR1 and CDR2 from the germline V gene are SEHNR and FQNEAQ (reference sequence). The CDR3 spells CASSFLVGSYNEQFF. The CDR3 DNA follows: TGTGCCAGCAGCTTCCTGGTGGGCTCCTACAATGAGCAGTTCTTC. Combining the CDR3 with reference TRBV7-9 and TRBJ2-1 gives the whole variable domain DTGVSQNPRHKITKRGQNVTFRCDPISEHNRLYWYRQTLGQGPEFLTYFQNEAQLEKSRLLSDRFSAERPKGSFSTLEIQRTEQGDSAMYLCASSFLVGSYNEQFFGPGTRLTVL.

Only one count was recorded for this clonotype. The gene calls are TRBV6-5 and TRBJ2-3; 8 bases line up with TRBD1. This CDR3 is built from 13 residues. Germline trimming cut 6 bases from V and 7 bases from J; bases unmatched to any gene: 6. From germline, CDR1 is MNHEY and CDR2 SVGAGI. The chain's CDR3 is CASSSDRGYTQYF. Written as DNA, the CDR3 is TGTGCCAGCAGCTCCGACAGGGGATATACGCAGTATTTT.

The chain links TRBV29-1 to TRBJ2-7; TRBD1 matches 7 bases. Germline assignment: CDR1 SQVTM and CDR2 ANQGSEA. This CDR3 has 15 residues. Trimming cost V 4 bases and J 0 bases; bases outside gene matches: 9. The DNA of the CDR3 is TGCAGCGTTGGTGTAGGGCAGGGGGTCTCCTACGAGCAGTACTTC. It codes for CSVGVGQGVSYEQYF.

This chain uses TRBV29-1 with TRBJ1-5; D remains unclear. V lost 5 bases to trimming and J lost 3 bases, with 11 bases between them. Germline lookup yields CDR1 SQVTM and CDR2 ANQGSEA. This CDR3 region has 13 residues. This CDR3 reads CSVLEQPNQPQHF. The CDR3, as DNA: TGCAGCGTTTTAGAGCAGCCCAATCAGCCCCAGCATTTT.

This clonotype was counted many times. V gene TRBV7-2 combines with J gene TRBJ2-7, with D perhaps matching TRBD2 (5 bases). Germline-derived CDR1 and CDR2 are SGHTA and FQGNSA. Trimming took off 1 base at V and 4 bases at J, with 11 bases between the two ends. CDR3 length: 14 amino acids. The CDR3 region is CASSLGRGRYEQYF. As DNA, the CDR3 is TGTGCCAGCAGCTTAGGTCGGGGAAGATACGAGCAGTACTTC.

This clonotype was detected many times. The J gene is TRBJ2-3, the V gene TRBV7-8; 12 bases line up with TRBD2. Germline values: CDR1 SGHVS, CDR2 FQNEAQ. This CDR3 comprises 18 residues. J was trimmed by 4 bases and V by 4 bases; bases with no gene match: 12. CDR3 sequence (DNA): TGTGCCAGCAGCTCGAGAGCCTTCCTAGCGGGAGGGCCAGATACGCAGTATTTT. This encodes CASSSRAFLAGGPDTQYF.